Presented here are 7 T cell receptor beta chains from one specimen sequenced in a study of tumor-infiltrating lymphocytes in oesophageal squamous cell carcinoma. One entry per CDR3 protein results from TCRdb running MiXCR on the PCR reads. This table has 12,000 or so distinct CDR3 sequences, under 70% appearing once. The sequencing sample was made of esophageal tumor tissue. All receptors derive from a female donor with esophageal squamous cell carcinoma.

This clonotype was recorded only once. This chain uses TRBV7-9 with TRBJ2-7, with TRBD2 matching 8 bases. This CDR3 contains 17 residues. J lost 0 bases, V lost 5 bases, and 12 bases had no gene match. Germline V gives CDR1 SEHNR, CDR2 FQNEAQ (reference sequence). The CDR3, as DNA: TGTGCCAGCAGCCCAGCGGGGGAGGGGCGGGACTCCTACGAGCAGTACTTC. This gives the protein CASSPAGEGRDSYEQYF.

The genes are TRBV6-6 and TRBJ1-1; D call uncertain. The V end was cut by 7 bases, the J end by 0 bases, with 12 bases between. In germline, CDR1 is MNHNY, CDR2 SVGAGI (reference sequence). The CDR3 consists of 14 residues. The CDR3 coding sequence is TGTGCCAGCACACCCCTTAGGATGAACACTGAAGCTTTCTTT. Its translation: CASTPLRMNTEAFF.

J is TRBJ2-2 and V is TRBV6-2 or TRBV6-3, with a tentative D call TRBD1 (6 bases). CDR1 is MNHEY and CDR2 is SVGEGT in the germline V gene. V dropped 11 bases and J dropped 6 bases, with 19 bases sitting between them. CDR3 length equals 14 residues. CDR3 bases: TGTGCCGTGAAGGGACACCTCATTCCCGGGGAGCTGTTTTTT. Its translation is CAVKGHLIPGELFF.

The chain couples TRBV7-6 to TRBJ2-3; D call uncertain. The V end was cut by 5 bases, the J end by 5 bases, with 11 bases between. Germline V gene data show CDR1 as SGHVS and CDR2 as FNYEAQ. This CDR3 region has 13 residues. Here the CDR3 reads CASSPGLGDTQYF. CDR3 nucleotide sequence: TGTGCCAGCAGCCCCGGGCTGGGAGATACGCAGTATTTT.

This chain connects TRBV12-3 or TRBV12-4 to TRBJ2-4; TRBD2 matches at 9 bases. The assigned J gene may be wrong: the sequence end matches TRBJ2-1 better. This CDR3 is built from 15 residues. The DNA for the CDR3 is TGTGCCAGCAGTTTATCGAGCGGGGGGTACGATGAGCAGTTCTTC. This sequence encodes CASSLSSGGYDEQFF.

Of note for this clonotype: The CDR3 carries no conserved terminal phenylalanine or tryptophan, so it likely arises from a read error. The DNA is omitted, as the CDR3 cannot be located on it reliably, and the CDR3 follows TCRdb's listing. This chain joins TRBV6-1 and TRBJ2-5; whether TRBD1, the table's D call, matches the DNA was not checked. The CDR3 is 18 amino acids long, termini counted. Germline values: CDR1 MNHNS, CDR2 SASEGT. CDR3 in amino acids: CASSYPHRRGAYGYTFGS.

J is TRBJ1-1 and V is TRBV7-2; D not certain. The J call may not be correct, given that the DNA end is closer to TRBJ2-1. Per germline, CDR1 SGHTA and CDR2 FQGNSA. This CDR3 is built from 14 residues. CDR3 amino acids: CASSLDSSNNEQFF. In DNA form, the CDR3 reads TGTGCCAGCAGCTTAGATAGCAGCAACAATGAGCAGTTCTTC.